A selection of T cell receptor beta chains follows, all from one sample in a study of neurological immune-mediated disorders. TCRdb used MiXCR to reprocess the 5' RACE reads, holding one entry per CDR3 protein. The table has some 30,000 distinct CDR3 sequences, about 16% seen once; the top ten hold 4.9%. The sample was CD4+ T cells from blood. These receptors were taken from a female donor with HTLV-1-associated myelopathy (HAM/TSP). Both conserved end residues are part of each CDR3. Rows may omit the clone size; those that give it use once, few, many or a size class.

clone_size v_call cdr3_aa
many TRBV24-1 CATSAWRFYGYTF
many TRBV20-1 CSAKTAYEQYF
many TRBV12-3/TRBV12-4 CASSTGLAGVSYNEQFF
many TRBV6-2/TRBV6-3 CASIEQGMETQYF
few TRBV7-6 CASSPSPRTGTNSPLHF
many TRBV5-1 CATHFGPRDLHEQFF
many TRBV4-1 CASSNREGTGAGLGYTF
many TRBV4-1 CASSQDGGYNEQFF
many TRBV4-1 CASSQSVPVNEQFF
medium-sized TRBV7-3 CASSFGGGTDTQYF
many TRBV5-5 CASSLTGVGQPYQETQYF
many TRBV7-9 CASSPDSVGSQYF
many TRBV28 CASSFIQRGGTDTQYF
many TRBV7-9 CASSRDAQDTEAFF
many TRBV9 CASSVDGSGGDDEQFF
many TRBV28 CASRGVWPSRTDTQYF
NA TRBV24-1 CATSDTTGTSDTDTQYF
many TRBV28 CASRGQGAHYEQYF
NA TRBV30 CAWSVVGRLGTEAFF
many TRBV7-9 CASSPKSGESYF
many TRBV4-3 CASSQDQGLYEQYF
NA TRBV15 CATSQRTTTNEKLFF
many TRBV20-1 CSAALARNEQFF
many TRBV12-3/TRBV12-4 CASSSTWETQYF
many TRBV4-3 CASSQESGGYEQYF
many TRBV20-1 CSAREDGANTEAFF
many TRBV18 CASSPRLSSYEQYF
many TRBV15 CATSRDRTGGGELFF
many TRBV24-1 CATSDPINGLTDTQYF
many TRBV6-2/TRBV6-3 CASKGTASSYNEQFF
many TRBV6-1 CARRKTGRNQPQHF
many TRBV20-1 CSARGENSITYNEQFF
many TRBV6-5 CASSTLASDTQYF
many TRBV5-1 CASSLEAYGANVLTF
many TRBV20-1 CSASPPLIWSDTQYF
many TRBV5-6 CASSLRDRGPYGYTF
many TRBV20-1 CSARGGLAGGRETQYF
many TRBV7-9 CATGGTRKETQYF
NA TRBV4-2 CASSQGGLQNTEAFF
many TRBV12-3/TRBV12-4 CASSLRFGTASSGNTIYF